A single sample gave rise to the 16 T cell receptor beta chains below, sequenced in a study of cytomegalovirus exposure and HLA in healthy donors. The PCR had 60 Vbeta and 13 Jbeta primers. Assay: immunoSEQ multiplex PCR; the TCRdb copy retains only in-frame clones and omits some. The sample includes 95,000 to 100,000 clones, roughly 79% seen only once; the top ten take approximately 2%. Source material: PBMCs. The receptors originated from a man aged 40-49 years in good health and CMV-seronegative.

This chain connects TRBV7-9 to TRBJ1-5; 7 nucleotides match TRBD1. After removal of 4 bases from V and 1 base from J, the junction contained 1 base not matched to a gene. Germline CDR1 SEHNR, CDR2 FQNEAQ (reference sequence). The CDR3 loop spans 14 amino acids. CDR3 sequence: CASSSDRSNQPQHF. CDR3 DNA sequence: TGTGCCAGCAGCTCGGACAGGAGCAATCAGCCCCAGCATTTT.

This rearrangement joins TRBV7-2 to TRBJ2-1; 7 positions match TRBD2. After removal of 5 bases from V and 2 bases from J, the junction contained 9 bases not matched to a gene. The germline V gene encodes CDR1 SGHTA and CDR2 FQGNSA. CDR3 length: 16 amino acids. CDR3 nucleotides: TGTGCCAGCAGCGGGGGGAGGGTAGGGCCCTACAATGAGCAGTTCTTC. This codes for CASSGGRVGPYNEQFF.

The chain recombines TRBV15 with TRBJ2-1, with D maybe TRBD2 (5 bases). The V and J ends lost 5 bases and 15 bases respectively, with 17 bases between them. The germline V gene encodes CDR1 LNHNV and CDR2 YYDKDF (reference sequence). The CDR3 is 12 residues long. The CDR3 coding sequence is TGTGCCACCAGCCGCCACGAGGGATGGTTGTTCTTC. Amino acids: CATSRHEGWLFF.

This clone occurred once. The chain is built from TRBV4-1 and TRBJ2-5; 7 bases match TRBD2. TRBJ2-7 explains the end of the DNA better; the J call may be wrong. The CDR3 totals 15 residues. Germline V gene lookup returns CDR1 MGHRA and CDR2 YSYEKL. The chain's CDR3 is CASSQRSAGDYEQYF. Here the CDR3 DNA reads TGCGCCAGCAGCCAAAGGAGTGCGGGGGACTACGAGCAGTACTTC.

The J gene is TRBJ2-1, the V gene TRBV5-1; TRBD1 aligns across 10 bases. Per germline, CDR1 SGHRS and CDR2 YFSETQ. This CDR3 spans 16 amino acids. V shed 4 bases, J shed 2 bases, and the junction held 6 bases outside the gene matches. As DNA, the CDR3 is TGCGCCAGCAGCGCAACCGGGACAGGGGCCTACAATGAGCAGTTCTTC. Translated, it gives CASSATGTGAYNEQFF.

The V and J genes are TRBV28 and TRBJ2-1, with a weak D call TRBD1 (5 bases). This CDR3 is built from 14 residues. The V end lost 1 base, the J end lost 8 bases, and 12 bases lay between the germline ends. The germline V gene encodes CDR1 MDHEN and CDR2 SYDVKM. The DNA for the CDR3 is TGTGCCAGCAGTTTATACCGACAGTCCCATGAGCAGTTCTTC. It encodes CASSLYRQSHEQFF.

CDR3 bases: TGTGCCAGCACCGACAGGGGATACGAGCAGTACTTC. Its protein product is CASTDRGYEQYF. The rearrangement uses TRBV27 and TRBJ2-7; 8 bases are a match to TRBD1. The germline V gene has CDR1 MNHEY and CDR2 SMNVEV (reference sequence). The CDR3 runs to 12 residues. With V trimmed by 7 bases and J by 4 bases, 3 bases remained unmatched.

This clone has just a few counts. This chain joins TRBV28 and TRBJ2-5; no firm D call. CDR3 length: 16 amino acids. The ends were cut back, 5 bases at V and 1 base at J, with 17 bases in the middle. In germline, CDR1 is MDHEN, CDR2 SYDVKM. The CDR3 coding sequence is TGTGCCAGCAGTAGTTCAGGATGGTCCATCCAAGAGACCCAGTACTTC. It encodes CASSSSGWSIQETQYF.

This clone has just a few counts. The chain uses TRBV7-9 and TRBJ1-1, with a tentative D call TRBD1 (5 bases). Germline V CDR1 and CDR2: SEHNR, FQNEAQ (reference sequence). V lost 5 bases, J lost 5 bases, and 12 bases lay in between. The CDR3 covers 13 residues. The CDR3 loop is CASSNPGGTEAFF. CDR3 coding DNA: TGTGCCAGCAGCAACCCCGGGGGAACTGAAGCTTTCTTT.

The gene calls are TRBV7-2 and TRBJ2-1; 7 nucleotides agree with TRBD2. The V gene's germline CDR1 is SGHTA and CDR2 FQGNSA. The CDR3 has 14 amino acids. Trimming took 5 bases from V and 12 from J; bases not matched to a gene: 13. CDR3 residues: CASSPRTSEPAQFF. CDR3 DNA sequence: TGTGCCAGCAGCCCACGGACTAGTGAGCCGGCGCAGTTCTTC.

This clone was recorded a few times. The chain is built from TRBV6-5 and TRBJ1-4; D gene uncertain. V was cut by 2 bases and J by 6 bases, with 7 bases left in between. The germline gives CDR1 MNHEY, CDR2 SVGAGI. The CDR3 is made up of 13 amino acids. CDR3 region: CASSYEIYEKLFF. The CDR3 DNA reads TGTGCCAGCAGTTACGAGATCTATGAAAAACTGTTTTTT.

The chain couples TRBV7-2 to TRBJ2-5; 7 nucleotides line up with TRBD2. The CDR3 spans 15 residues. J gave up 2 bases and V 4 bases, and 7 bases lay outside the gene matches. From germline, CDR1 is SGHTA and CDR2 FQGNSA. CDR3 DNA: TGTGCCAGCAGCTGGATGTCTAGCGGACAAGAGACCCAGTACTTC. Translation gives CASSWMSSGQETQYF.

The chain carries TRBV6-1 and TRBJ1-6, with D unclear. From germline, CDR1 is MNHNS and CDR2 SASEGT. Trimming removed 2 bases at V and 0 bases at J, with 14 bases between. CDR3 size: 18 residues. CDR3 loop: CASSESDSRSSYNSPLHF. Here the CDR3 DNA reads TGTGCCAGCAGTGAATCGGACTCCAGGAGCTCCTATAATTCACCCCTCCACTTT.

Here the CDR3 DNA reads TGTGCCAGCAGTTACCCGAAGCAGGGGCCCACAGATACGCAGTATTTT. Amino acids: CASSYPKQGPTDTQYF. This chain links TRBV6-6 with TRBJ2-3; D perhaps matches TRBD1 (6 bases). Germline V gives CDR1 MNHNY, CDR2 SVGAGI (reference sequence). V was pared by 2 bases and J by 2 bases, with 14 bases between. The CDR3 has 16 residues.

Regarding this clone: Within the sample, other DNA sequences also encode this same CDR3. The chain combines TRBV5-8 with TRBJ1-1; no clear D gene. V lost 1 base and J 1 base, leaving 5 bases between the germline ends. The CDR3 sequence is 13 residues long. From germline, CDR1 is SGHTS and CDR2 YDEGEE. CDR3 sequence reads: CASSLTGNTEAFF. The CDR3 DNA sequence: TGTGCCAGCAGCTTGACGGGGAACACTGAAGCTTTCTTT.

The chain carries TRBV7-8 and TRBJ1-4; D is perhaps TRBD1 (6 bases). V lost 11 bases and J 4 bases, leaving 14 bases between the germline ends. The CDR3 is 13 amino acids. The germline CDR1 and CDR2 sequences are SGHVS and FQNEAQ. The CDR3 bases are TGTGCCGGCACCAGGGGCCTTAATGAAAAACTGTTTTTT. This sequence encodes CAGTRGLNEKLFF.